This section outlines one T cell receptor beta chain sequence together with its context. This clone was seen only a few times. Its target antigen remains unknown. One base away there is no much larger clone; base qualities are not given. The record originates from a study of a mutant IDH1 vaccine in newly diagnosed glioma (dated by TCRdb to the early 2020s). Concerning the study at large: Vaccination was initiated 4-6 weeks after radiotherapy alone, or concurrently with temozolomide cycles in the chemotherapy-containing groups. Of the 30 or so patients who were treated, about 62% were male and about 40% were female, and the mean age was approximately 40 years. Prior to enrollment, patients had been given standard therapy consisting of radiotherapy alone, temozolomide alone, or radiochemotherapy with temozolomide, with the combination given to most patients. The week-35 safety follow-up took place at visit V12, and the week-47 end of study took place at visit V13. Six visits were used for peripheral blood collection: V03 (baseline), V05, V07, V10, V12 and V13. For exploratory analyses, longitudinal TCRB deep sequencing was carried out in roughly 23 treated patients wherever samples were available. What the authors observed across the whole study: Immune responses induced by the vaccine were seen in over 90% of patients across multiple MHC alleles. Selection of PBMC samples for TCRB deep sequencing was based on availability. No apparent relationship was observed between pseudoprogression and alterations in the top peripheral T cell clonotypes detected by TCRB sequencing. It was noted by the authors that analyses of patient blood samples could not be reproduced owing to sample limitations.

The library was made by the immunoSEQ multiplex PCR assay. Rearranged TCR beta chain sequences were amplified with the hsTCRB Kit following the manufacturer's protocol. Sequencing of TCRB libraries was carried out on an Illumina MiSeq. The study's processing was this. The proprietary platform of the kit vendor was used for demultiplexing, trimming and gene mapping. TCRdb limited this immuneACCESS table to in-frame rearrangements with V and J called. A share of clones is missing; checked studies link under half to unresolved V genes, and the rest is unexplained. D and trimming come from the DNA, and the V and J calls and clone size come from that table. A total of tens of thousands of clones appear in this sample, approximately 86% of them only once. 1.5% to 2.5% of the sample rests with the top ten. Reading the label with the study, this specimen's time point is: week 35, safety follow-up. A 20-mer mutant IDH1 peptide at 300 micrograms in Montanide made up each vaccine dose, which was injected subcutaneously together with topical imiquimod. Patients were given eight vaccinations, in weeks 1, 3, 5, 7, 11, 15, 19 and 23, which matched visits V03 through V10. All donors had newly diagnosed IDH1-mutant astrocytomas of WHO grade 3 or 4 that showed loss of nuclear ATRX. The samples were drawn from NOA16, a multicentre, single-arm, open-label phase I trial in Germany that tested a mutant IDH1 peptide vaccine in humans for the first time. Genomic DNA for TCRB sequencing was extracted from EDTA blood using the DNeasy Blood and Tissue Kit.

The germline V gene encodes CDR1 MNHNS and CDR2 SASEGT. From the cysteine through the phenylalanine, the CDR3 covers 15 amino acids. Solely the CDR3 DNA is kept, with 45 bases framed from the first base. V lost 2 bases and J lost 7 bases; the stretch between them is 12 bases long. The V and J segments used are TRBV6-1 and TRBJ1-6; TRBD1 is a possible D gene, resting on 5 matching bases. This material consisted of PBMCs, taken from a glioma patient whose treatment included an IDH1 peptide vaccine. This receptor was obtained from a man aged 25 to 45 with glioma. The bases are TGTGCCAGCAGTGAATTAAGGGGAATCAATTCACCCCTCCACTTT. It translates to CASSELRGINSPLHF.